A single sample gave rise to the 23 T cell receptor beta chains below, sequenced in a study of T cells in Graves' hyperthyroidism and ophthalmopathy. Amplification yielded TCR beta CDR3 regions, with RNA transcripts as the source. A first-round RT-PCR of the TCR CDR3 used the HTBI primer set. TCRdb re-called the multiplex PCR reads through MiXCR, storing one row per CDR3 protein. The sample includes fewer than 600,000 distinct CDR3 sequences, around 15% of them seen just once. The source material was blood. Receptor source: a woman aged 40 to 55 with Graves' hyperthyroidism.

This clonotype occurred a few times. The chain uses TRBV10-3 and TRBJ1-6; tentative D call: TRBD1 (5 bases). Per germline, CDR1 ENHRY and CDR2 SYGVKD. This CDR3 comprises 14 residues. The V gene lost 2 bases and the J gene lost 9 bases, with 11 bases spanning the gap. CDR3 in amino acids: CAISEGRESSPLHF. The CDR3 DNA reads TGTGCCATCAGTGAGGGCAGGGAAAGTTCACCCCTCCACTTT.

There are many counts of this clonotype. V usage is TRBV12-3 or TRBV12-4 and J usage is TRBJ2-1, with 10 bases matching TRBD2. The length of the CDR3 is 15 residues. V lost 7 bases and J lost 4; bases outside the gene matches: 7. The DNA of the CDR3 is TGTGCCAGCATCCAGACTAGCGGGCTGTACAATGAGCAGTTCTTC. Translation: CASIQTSGLYNEQFF.

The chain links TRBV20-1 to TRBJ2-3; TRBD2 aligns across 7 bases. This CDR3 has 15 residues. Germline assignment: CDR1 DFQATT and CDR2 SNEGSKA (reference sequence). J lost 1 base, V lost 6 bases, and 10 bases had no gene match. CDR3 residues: CSATSRLAGTDTQYF. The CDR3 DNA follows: TGCAGTGCAACCAGTCGGCTAGCGGGCACAGATACGCAGTATTTT.

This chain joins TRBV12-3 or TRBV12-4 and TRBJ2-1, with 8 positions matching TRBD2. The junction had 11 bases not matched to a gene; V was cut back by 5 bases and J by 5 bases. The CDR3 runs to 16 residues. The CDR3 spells CASSLRLAKTNNEQFF. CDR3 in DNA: TGTGCCAGCAGTCTTCGACTAGCGAAAACTAACAATGAGCAGTTCTTC.

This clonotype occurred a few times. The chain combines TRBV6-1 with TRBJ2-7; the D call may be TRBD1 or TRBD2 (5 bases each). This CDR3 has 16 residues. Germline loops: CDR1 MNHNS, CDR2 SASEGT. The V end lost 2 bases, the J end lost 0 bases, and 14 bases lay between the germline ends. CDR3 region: CASSEIWGTASYEQYF. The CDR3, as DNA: TGTGCCAGCAGTGAAATTTGGGGGACCGCCTCCTACGAGCAGTACTTC.

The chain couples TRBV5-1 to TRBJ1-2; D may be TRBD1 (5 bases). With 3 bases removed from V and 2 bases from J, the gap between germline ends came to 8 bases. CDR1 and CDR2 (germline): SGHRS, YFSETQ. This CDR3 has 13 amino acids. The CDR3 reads CASSSEGNYGYTF. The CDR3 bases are TGCGCCAGCAGCTCGGAGGGGAACTATGGCTACACCTTC.

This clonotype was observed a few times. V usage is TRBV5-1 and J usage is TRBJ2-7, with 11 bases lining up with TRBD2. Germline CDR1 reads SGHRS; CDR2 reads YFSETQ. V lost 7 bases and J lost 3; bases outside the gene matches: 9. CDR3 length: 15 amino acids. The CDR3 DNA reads TGCGCCAGCTTTTTAGGGACTAGCGGAATCTACGAGCAGTACTTC. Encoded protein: CASFLGTSGIYEQYF.

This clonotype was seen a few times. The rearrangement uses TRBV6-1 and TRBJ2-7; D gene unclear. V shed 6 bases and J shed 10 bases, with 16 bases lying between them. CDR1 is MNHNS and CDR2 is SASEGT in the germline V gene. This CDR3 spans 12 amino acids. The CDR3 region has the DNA TGTGCCAGCAGCACGGACCCCACCGAACAGTACTTC. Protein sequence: CASSTDPTEQYF.

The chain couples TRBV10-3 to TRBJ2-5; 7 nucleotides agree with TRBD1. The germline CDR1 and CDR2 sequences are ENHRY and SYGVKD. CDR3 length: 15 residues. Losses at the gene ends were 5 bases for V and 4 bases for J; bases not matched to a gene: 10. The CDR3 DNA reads TGTGCCATCAGTCAGGGGGTGTCCCAGAGAGAGACCCAGTACTTC. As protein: CAISQGVSQRETQYF.

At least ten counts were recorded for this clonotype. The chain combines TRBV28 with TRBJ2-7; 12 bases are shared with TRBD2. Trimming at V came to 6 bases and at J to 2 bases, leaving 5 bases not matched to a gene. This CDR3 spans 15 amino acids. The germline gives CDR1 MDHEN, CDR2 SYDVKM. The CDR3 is CASSIGLAGTYEQYF. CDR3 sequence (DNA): TGTGCCAGCAGCATAGGACTAGCGGGAACCTACGAGCAGTACTTC.

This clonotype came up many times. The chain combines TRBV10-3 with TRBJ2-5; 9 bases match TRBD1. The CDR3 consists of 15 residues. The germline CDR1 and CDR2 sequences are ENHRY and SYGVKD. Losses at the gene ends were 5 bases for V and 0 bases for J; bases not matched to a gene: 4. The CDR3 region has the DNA TGTGCCATCAGTACCGGGACAGGGTACCAAGAGACCCAGTACTTC. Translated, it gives CAISTGTGYQETQYF.

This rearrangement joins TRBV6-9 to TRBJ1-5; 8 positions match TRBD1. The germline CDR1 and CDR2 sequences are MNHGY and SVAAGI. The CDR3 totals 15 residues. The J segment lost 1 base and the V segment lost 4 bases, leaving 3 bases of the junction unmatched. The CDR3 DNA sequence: TGTGCCAGCAGTTCCCAGGGGGCCAGCAATCAGCCCCAGCATTTT. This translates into CASSSQGASNQPQHF.

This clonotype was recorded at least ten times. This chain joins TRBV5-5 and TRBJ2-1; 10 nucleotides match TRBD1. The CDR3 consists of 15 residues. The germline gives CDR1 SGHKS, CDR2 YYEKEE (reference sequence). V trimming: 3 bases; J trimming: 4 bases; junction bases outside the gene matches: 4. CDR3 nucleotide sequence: TGTGCCAGCAGCTCGGGACAGGGGTTTTACAATGAGCAGTTCTTC. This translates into CASSSGQGFYNEQFF.

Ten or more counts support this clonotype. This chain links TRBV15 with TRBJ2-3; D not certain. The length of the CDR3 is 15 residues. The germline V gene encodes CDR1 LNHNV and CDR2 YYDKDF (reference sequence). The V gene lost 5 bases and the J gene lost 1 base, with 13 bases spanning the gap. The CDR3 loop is CATSPPGAGTDTQYF. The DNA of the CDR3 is TGTGCCACCAGCCCGCCCGGCGCGGGCACAGATACGCAGTATTTT. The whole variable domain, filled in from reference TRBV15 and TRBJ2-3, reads DAMVIQNPRYQVTQFGKPVTLSCSQTLNHNVMYWYQQKSSQAPKLLFHYYDKDFNNEADTPDNFQSRRPNTSFCFLDIRSPGLGDTAMYLCATSPPGAGTDTQYFGPGTRLTVL.

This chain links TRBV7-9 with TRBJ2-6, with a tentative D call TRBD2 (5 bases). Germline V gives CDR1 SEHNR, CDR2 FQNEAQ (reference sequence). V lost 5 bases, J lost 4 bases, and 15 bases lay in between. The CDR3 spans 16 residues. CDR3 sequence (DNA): TGTGCCAGCAGCGCCGGGGTGATAACCGGGGCCAACGTCCTGACTTTC. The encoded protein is CASSAGVITGANVLTF. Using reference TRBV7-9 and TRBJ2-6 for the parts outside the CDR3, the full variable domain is DTGVSQNPRHKITKRGQNVTFRCDPISEHNRLYWYRQTLGQGPEFLTYFQNEAQLEKSRLLSDRFSAERPKGSFSTLEIQRTEQGDSAMYLCASSAGVITGANVLTFGAGSRLTVL.

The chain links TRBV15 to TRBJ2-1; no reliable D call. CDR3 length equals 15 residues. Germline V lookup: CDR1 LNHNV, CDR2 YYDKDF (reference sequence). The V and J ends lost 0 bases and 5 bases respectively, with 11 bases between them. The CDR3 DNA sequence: TGTGCCACCAGCAGAGATCTACAAGTTAACAATGAGCAGTTCTTC. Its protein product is CATSRDLQVNNEQFF.

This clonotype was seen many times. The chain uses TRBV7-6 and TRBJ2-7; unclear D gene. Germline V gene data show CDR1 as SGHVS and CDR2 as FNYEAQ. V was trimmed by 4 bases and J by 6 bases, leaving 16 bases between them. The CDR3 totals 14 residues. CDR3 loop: CASSYRGIPGEQYF. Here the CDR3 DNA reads TGTGCCAGCAGCTACCGCGGAATACCCGGCGAGCAGTACTTC.

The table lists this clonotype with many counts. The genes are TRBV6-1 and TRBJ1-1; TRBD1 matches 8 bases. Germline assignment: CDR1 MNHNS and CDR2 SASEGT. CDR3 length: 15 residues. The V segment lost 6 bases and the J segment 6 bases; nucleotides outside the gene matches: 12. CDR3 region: CASSQQLTGVSEAFF. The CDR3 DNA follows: TGTGCCAGCAGCCAACAACTGACAGGGGTCTCTGAAGCTTTCTTT.

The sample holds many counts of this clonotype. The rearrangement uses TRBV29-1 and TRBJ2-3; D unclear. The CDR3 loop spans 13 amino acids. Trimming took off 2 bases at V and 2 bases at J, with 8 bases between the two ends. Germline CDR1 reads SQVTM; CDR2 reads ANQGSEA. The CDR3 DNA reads TGCAGCGTTGAAAGTCGCTTCACAGATACGCAGTATTTT. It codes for CSVESRFTDTQYF.

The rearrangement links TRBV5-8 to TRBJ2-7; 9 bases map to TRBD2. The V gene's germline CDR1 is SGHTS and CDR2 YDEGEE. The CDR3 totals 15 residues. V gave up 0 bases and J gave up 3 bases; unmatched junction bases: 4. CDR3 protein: CASSLDGGRDYEQYF. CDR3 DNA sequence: TGTGCCAGCAGCTTGGACGGCGGGAGGGACTACGAGCAGTACTTC.

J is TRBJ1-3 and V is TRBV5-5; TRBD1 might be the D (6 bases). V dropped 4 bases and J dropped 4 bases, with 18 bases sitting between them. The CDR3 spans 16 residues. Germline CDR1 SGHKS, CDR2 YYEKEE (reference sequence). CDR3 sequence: CASSRIQGAAGNTIYF. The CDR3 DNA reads TGTGCCAGCAGCCGTATACAGGGAGCTGCGGGAAACACCATATATTTT.

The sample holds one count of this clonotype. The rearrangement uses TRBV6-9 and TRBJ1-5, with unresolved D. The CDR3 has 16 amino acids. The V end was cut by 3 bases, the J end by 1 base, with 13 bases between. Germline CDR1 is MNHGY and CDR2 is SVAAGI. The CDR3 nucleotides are TGTGCCAGCAGTTACTCAGAACAAACAAGCAATCAGCCCCAGCATTTT. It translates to CASSYSEQTSNQPQHF.

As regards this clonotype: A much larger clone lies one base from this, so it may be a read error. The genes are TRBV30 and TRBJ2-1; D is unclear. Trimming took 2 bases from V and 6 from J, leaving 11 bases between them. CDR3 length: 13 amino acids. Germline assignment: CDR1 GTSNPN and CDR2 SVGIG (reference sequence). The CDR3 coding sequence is TGTGCCTGGAGTTCGGATCTACCCAATGAGCAGTTCTTC. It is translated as CAWSSDLPNEQFF.